What follows are 29 T cell receptor beta chains derived from one specimen sequenced in a study of spatial heterogeneity in lung cancer. Noted time point: sample taken at primary tumor resection. Points from the study as a whole: Within tumors, counts of expanded alpha and beta TCRs tracked tumor mutation counts.

From the 5' RACE reads, TCRdb called clonotypes with MiXCR, one entry per CDR3 protein. The sample lists about 13,000 distinct CDR3 sequences; approximately 4.8% were seen once. Antigens for these TCRs are unknown. The source was lung tumor tissue, collected at surgery. Receptor source: a male donor with early-stage non-small cell lung cancer.

This clonotype showed up many times. Being off target in a library aimed at alpha chains, this beta chain has a size of little meaning. The chain employs TRBV4-3 and TRBJ1-6, with D tentatively TRBD1 (5 bases). Germline CDR1 is LGHNA and CDR2 is YSLEER. This CDR3 comprises 12 residues. V lost 4 bases to trimming and J lost 14 bases, with 12 bases between them. CDR3 residues: CASSRDRGALHF. For the CDR3, the DNA is TGCGCCAGCAGCCGGGACCGGGGGGCCCTCCACTTT.

This clonotype was picked up many times. This beta chain is an off-target read within a library intended for alpha chains, so its frequency means little. The CDR3 loop is CASSLSGGAILYF. The CDR3 region has the DNA TGTGCCAGCAGCCTTAGCGGGGGGGCCATCCTGTACTTC. The chain joins TRBV13 to TRBJ2-7, with 11 bases identical to TRBD2. J lost 12 bases, V lost 5 bases, and 9 bases had no gene match. Germline V lookup: CDR1 PRHDT, CDR2 FYEKMQ (reference sequence). The CDR3 extends over 13 amino acids.

In its sample, this clonotype was seen many times. This beta chain turned up in a library designed for alpha chains; as an off-target read, its abundance says little. The rearrangement links TRBV6-1 to TRBJ2-3; TRBD1 or TRBD2 may be the D gene (5 bases each). The CDR3 covers 15 residues. Trimming took off 4 bases at V and 4 bases at J, with 15 bases between the two ends. Germline values: CDR1 MNHNS, CDR2 SASEGT. This CDR3 is CASSVGATIADTQYF. The CDR3 nucleotides read TGTGCCAGCAGTGTCGGGGCCACTATTGCAGATACGCAGTATTTT.

There are many counts of this clonotype. Found in a library prepared for alpha chains, this beta chain is an off-target read, and its abundance has little meaning. This chain connects TRBV12-3 or TRBV12-4 to TRBJ1-2, with D possibly being TRBD1 (5 bases). Deletions cut 4 bases from V and 7 bases from J, with 16 bases between. The CDR3 is 14 amino acids. CDR3 loop: CASSSGQGIVGYTF. CDR3 bases: TGTGCCAGCAGTTCTGGGCAGGGAATTGTTGGCTACACCTTC.

The table lists this clonotype with many counts. This beta chain is off target for a library built for alpha chains, so its abundance means little. The rearrangement uses TRBV20-1 and TRBJ2-7, with 7 positions matching TRBD1. From germline, CDR1 is DFQATT and CDR2 SNEGSKA (reference sequence). This CDR3 comprises 14 residues. V dropped 3 bases and J dropped 2; count of bases not matched to a gene: 7. The CDR3 DNA follows: TGCAGTGCTAGCTTGAGGACAGGCCCCTACGAGCAGTACTTC. Protein sequence: CSASLRTGPYEQYF.

This clonotype was detected a few times. Since the library was made to target alpha chains, this beta chain is a stray read and its abundance is not meaningful. V is TRBV28 and J is TRBJ1-2; 8 nucleotides match TRBD1. The germline CDR1 and CDR2 sequences are MDHEN and SYDVKM. J was trimmed by 6 bases and V by 1 base; bases with no gene match: 7. The CDR3 runs 15 residues. The CDR3 sequence is CASSLFRQGIDGYTF. As DNA, the CDR3 is TGTGCCAGCAGTTTATTTAGACAGGGGATAGATGGCTACACCTTC.

This clonotype was counted many times. This beta chain is off target for a library built for alpha chains, so its abundance means little. V and J are TRBV20-1 and TRBJ2-2; 11 bases agree with TRBD1. This CDR3 contains 16 residues. The junction had 6 bases not matched to a gene; V was cut back by 6 bases and J by 0 bases. The germline V gene has CDR1 DFQATT and CDR2 SNEGSKA (reference sequence). The DNA for the CDR3 is TGCAGTGCCCCGGACAGGGGGCCGACGAACACCGGGGAGCTGTTTTTT. Amino acids: CSAPDRGPTNTGELFF.

This clonotype showed up many times. Within a library made for alpha chains, this beta chain is off target, and its count is uninformative. This chain uses TRBV7-7 with TRBJ1-4, with D possibly being TRBD1 (6 bases). The CDR3 totals 15 residues. V lost 6 bases, J lost 3 bases, and 14 bases lay in between. The germline CDR1 and CDR2 sequences are SSHAT and FNYEAQ (reference sequence). The CDR3 loop is CASSFRRGANEKLFF. The CDR3 nucleotides are TGTGCCAGCAGTTTCCGGAGGGGGGCTAATGAAAAACTGTTTTTT.

A note on this clonotype: Since it is a stray read in a library aimed at alpha chains, this beta chain has a size that is not meaningful. V and J are TRBV4-3 and TRBJ1-1; D may be TRBD1 (5 bases). Trimming took 0 bases from V and 1 from J, leaving 9 bases between them. In germline, CDR1 is LGHNA, CDR2 YSLEER. The CDR3 is 15 residues long. The CDR3 region is CASSQDSGGNTEAFF. The CDR3 coding sequence is TGCGCCAGCAGCCAAGACTCGGGGGGGAACACTGAAGCTTTCTTT.

This clonotype was counted a few times. This beta chain was picked up by a library intended for alpha chains and is off target, so its count carries little meaning. The genes are TRBV2 and TRBJ1-5; D is unclear. V lost 4 bases to trimming and J lost 0 bases, with 7 bases between them. The V gene's germline CDR1 is SNHLY and CDR2 FYNNEI. The CDR3 spans 14 residues. The CDR3 spells CASSAVYSNQPQHF. The CDR3 nucleotides are TGTGCCAGCAGTGCAGTCTATAGCAATCAGCCCCAGCATTTT.

This clonotype was detected a few times. Found in a library prepared for alpha chains, this beta chain is an off-target read, and its abundance has little meaning. CDR3 protein: CASSQAGTGFREQFF. CDR3 nucleotide sequence: TGTGCCAGCAGCCAGGCCGGGACAGGGTTTAGGGAGCAGTTCTTC. The rearrangement uses TRBV3-1 and TRBJ2-1; TRBD1 matches at 9 bases. Germline CDR1 is LGHDT and CDR2 is YNNKEL (reference sequence). The CDR3 runs 15 residues. Trimming at V came to 3 bases and at J to 10 bases, leaving 10 bases not matched to a gene.

With respect to this clonotype: The library was prepared for alpha chains; this beta chain is a stray read, so its frequency means little. This sequence joins TRBV4-2 and TRBJ2-7; TRBD2 agrees at 8 bases. V dropped 2 bases and J dropped 1; count of bases not matched to a gene: 10. Per germline, CDR1 LGHNA and CDR2 YNFKEQ. There are 17 residues in the CDR3. CDR3 DNA sequence: TGTGCCAGCAGCCAAAGGAGCTTGGCTAGCGGGTCCTACGAGCAGTACTTC. It codes for CASSQRSLASGSYEQYF.

At least ten counts were recorded for this clonotype. This beta chain is a stray sequence in a library constructed for alpha chains; its clone size is not meaningful. This chain links TRBV20-1 with TRBJ2-5; 9 nucleotides agree with TRBD2. Germline V gives CDR1 DFQATT, CDR2 SNEGSKA (reference sequence). This CDR3 comprises 13 residues. With V trimmed by 5 bases and J by 4 bases, 5 bases remained unmatched. The DNA for the CDR3 is TGCAGTGCTCCCGGGACTAGCAGAGAGACCCAGTACTTC. Its translation is CSAPGTSRETQYF.

This clonotype was recorded at least ten times. Little can be read into the size of this beta chain, an off-target read in a library designed for alpha chains. The chain carries TRBV28 and TRBJ2-1, with 9 positions matching TRBD1. Germline trimming cut 6 bases from V and 8 bases from J; bases unmatched to any gene: 14. Per the germline V gene, CDR1 is MDHEN and CDR2 is SYDVKM. CDR3 length: 16 amino acids. CDR3 nucleotides: TGTGCCAGCAGCTCACCCGCGGGACAGGGTGTTCATGAGCAGTTCTTC. This gives the protein CASSSPAGQGVHEQFF.

The sample holds many counts of this clonotype. For a library built for alpha chains, this beta chain is a stray read; little rests on its size. The rearrangement uses TRBV6-5 and TRBJ2-2; no clear D. This CDR3 has 13 residues. From germline, CDR1 is MNHEY and CDR2 SVGAGI. The ends were cut back, 8 bases at V and 0 bases at J, with 7 bases in the middle. CDR3 loop: CASGNTNTGELFF. For the CDR3, the DNA is TGTGCCAGCGGTAACACGAACACCGGGGAGCTGTTTTTT.

This clonotype was detected many times. Within a library made for alpha chains, this beta chain is off target, and its count is uninformative. This rearrangement joins TRBV14 to TRBJ1-6; TRBD1 agrees at 9 bases. The CDR3 covers 15 residues. V was clipped by 2 bases and J by 10 bases; unmatched bases: 6. Germline CDR1 is SGHDN and CDR2 is FVKESK. In nucleotides, the CDR3 is TGTGCCAGCAGCCAAAGACAGGGGGTCTCATCACCCCTCCACTTT. The encoded protein is CASSQRQGVSSPLHF. Variable domain in full (rest from reference TRBV14 and TRBJ1-6): EAGVTQFPSHSVIEKGQTVTLRCDPISGHDNLYWYRRVMGKEIKFLLHFVKESKQDESGMPNNRFLAERTGGTYSTLKVQPAELEDSGVYFCASSQRQGVSSPLHFGNGTRLTVT.

At least ten counts were recorded for this clonotype. A library prepared for alpha chains yielded this beta chain as an off-target read; its size is of little meaning. The V gene is TRBV7-9, the J gene TRBJ2-3; D is unresolved. V was shortened by 5 bases and J by 4 bases, with 16 bases between the two germline ends. Germline V gene lookup returns CDR1 SEHNR and CDR2 FQNEAQ (reference sequence). The length of the CDR3 is 15 residues. CDR3: CASSPTGRVSDTQYF. Here the CDR3 DNA reads TGTGCCAGCAGCCCCACCGGAAGGGTTTCAGATACGCAGTATTTT.

There are many counts of this clonotype. This beta chain represents an off-target read in a library built for alpha chains; its size is of limited meaning. The chain links TRBV5-1 to TRBJ2-3; D might be TRBD1 (6 bases). The length of the CDR3 is 17 residues. Germline loops: CDR1 SGHRS, CDR2 YFSETQ. V was cut by 0 bases and J by 2 bases, with 16 bases left in between. This CDR3 reads CASSLAWTVLLTDTQYF. CDR3 coding DNA: TGCGCCAGCAGCTTGGCGTGGACAGTCCTACTCACAGATACGCAGTATTTT.

This clonotype was seen ten or more times. The library was prepared for alpha chains; this beta chain is a stray read, so its frequency means little. The chain couples TRBV20-1 to TRBJ2-3, with unresolved D. The germline V and J ends were trimmed by 0 bases and 2 bases, with 6 bases remaining between them. The CDR3 contains 13 residues. Germline values: CDR1 DFQATT, CDR2 SNEGSKA (reference sequence). CDR3 DNA: TGCAGTGCTAGAGATGTGACCACAGATACGCAGTATTTT. It yields the protein CSARDVTTDTQYF.

This clonotype was observed many times. This beta chain represents an off-target read in a library built for alpha chains; its size is of limited meaning. V usage is TRBV6-2 or TRBV6-3 and J usage is TRBJ1-2, with 7 bases fitting TRBD1. Germline trimming cut 6 bases from V and 6 bases from J; bases unmatched to any gene: 10. Per germline, CDR1 MNHEY and CDR2 SVGEGT. This CDR3 is built from 14 residues. The CDR3 coding sequence is TGTGCCAGCAGATCAACAGGGGATGAAAATGGCTACACCTTC. This codes for CASRSTGDENGYTF.

This clonotype appeared a few times. Because this beta chain is a stray read in a library intended to capture alpha chains, its abundance should not be given much weight. The J gene is TRBJ2-5, the V gene TRBV27, with unresolved D. There are 12 residues in the CDR3. Germline CDR1 is MNHEY and CDR2 is SMNVEV (reference sequence). Trimming removed 5 bases at V and 5 bases at J, with 9 bases between. The DNA of the CDR3 is TGTGCCAGCAGTCCCACCGGGGAGACCCAGTACTTC. It yields the protein CASSPTGETQYF.

This clonotype has a count of ten or more. Found in a library prepared for alpha chains, this beta chain is an off-target read, and its abundance has little meaning. The chain uses TRBV5-1 and TRBJ1-1, with D hard to call. Germline V lookup: CDR1 SGHRS, CDR2 YFSETQ. V lost 0 bases to trimming and J lost 4 bases, with 7 bases between them. The CDR3 consists of 13 residues. CDR3 bases: TGCGCCAGCAGCTTGGTGGGTACCACTGAAGCTTTCTTT. Translated: CASSLVGTTEAFF.

Many counts were recorded for this clonotype. This beta chain slipped into a library made for alpha chains as a stray read, so its size is not meaningful. The V gene is TRBV12-3 or TRBV12-4, the J gene TRBJ2-3; a weak D match, TRBD2 (6 bases). The CDR3 loop spans 13 amino acids. V lost 1 base and J lost 6, with 8 bases in between. The CDR3 DNA reads TGTGCCAGCAGTTTAGGTCGGGGGGATACGCAGTATTTT. Its protein product is CASSLGRGDTQYF.

This clonotype was seen many times. This beta chain is a stray read from a library made for alpha chains; its abundance is not meaningful. This rearrangement joins TRBV11-2 to TRBJ2-5; 9 bases line up with TRBD1. V was pared by 1 base and J by 2 bases, with 5 bases of the junction left unmatched. CDR3 length equals 16 residues. Germline CDR1 SGHAT, CDR2 FQNNGV. CDR3 DNA sequence: TGTGCCAGCAGCTTAGGACCCGGGACAGGGCAAGAGACCCAGTACTTC. Protein: CASSLGPGTGQETQYF.

This clonotype has at least ten counts. This beta chain is a stray sequence in a library constructed for alpha chains; its clone size is not meaningful. Here the CDR3 DNA reads TGTGCCAGCAGCTTAGACACTCACTATGGCTACACCTTC. Residues: CASSLDTHYGYTF. The chain joins TRBV7-2 to TRBJ1-2, with D hard to call. This CDR3 comprises 13 residues. Trimming removed 1 base from V and 3 bases from J, with 6 bases in between. Germline CDR1 and CDR2: SGHTA and FQGNSA.

This clonotype was detected only a few times. Being off target in a library aimed at alpha chains, this beta chain has a size of little meaning. V gene TRBV10-2 combines with J gene TRBJ2-7; D call uncertain. V lost 1 base and J 0 bases, leaving 10 bases between the germline ends. Germline-derived CDR1 and CDR2 are WSHSY and SAAADI. The CDR3 sequence is 15 residues long. In DNA form, the CDR3 reads TGCGCCAGCAGTGAGTACGAACCGAGCTCCTACGAGCAGTACTTC. Translation gives CASSEYEPSSYEQYF.

This clonotype is classed as medium-sized. For a library built for alpha chains, this beta chain is a stray read; little rests on its size. The V gene is TRBV20-1, the J gene TRBJ2-3, with TRBD2 matching 10 bases. The CDR3 has 15 amino acids. Germline assignment: CDR1 DFQATT and CDR2 SNEGSKA (reference sequence). Unmatched junction bases numbered 3, after V lost 3 bases and J lost 0 bases. For the CDR3, the DNA is TGCAGTGCTAGTACTAGCGGGGAAAGCACAGATACGCAGTATTTT. Protein sequence: CSASTSGESTDTQYF.

This clonotype occurred many times. For a library built for alpha chains, this beta chain is a stray read; little rests on its size. The gene calls are TRBV7-2 and TRBJ2-3; 7 bases match TRBD2. Germline-derived CDR1 and CDR2 are SGHTA and FQGNSA. V lost 7 bases to trimming and J lost 6 bases; unmatched junction nucleotides: 7. CDR3 length equals 13 residues. Here the CDR3 DNA reads TGTGCCAGCATCCGTACTAGCGCCGATACGCAGTATTTT. This encodes CASIRTSADTQYF. The full variable domain, in which reference TRBV7-2 and TRBJ2-3 provide the parts outside the CDR3, is GAGVSQSPSNKVTEKGKDVELRCDPISGHTALYWYRQSLGQGLEFLIYFQGNSAPDKSGLPSDRFSAERTGGSVSTLTIQRTQQEDSAVYLCASIRTSADTQYFGPGTRLTVL.

This clonotype has a count of ten or more. Being off target in a library aimed at alpha chains, this beta chain has a size of little meaning. The chain uses TRBV15 and TRBJ1-6; D remains ambiguous. The V and J ends lost 2 bases and 7 bases respectively, with 6 bases between them. Germline CDR1 reads LNHNV; CDR2 reads YYDKDF (reference sequence). The CDR3 totals 13 residues. In nucleotides, the CDR3 is TGTGCCACCAGCAGAAATACCAATTCACCCCTCCACTTT. Amino acid sequence: CATSRNTNSPLHF.